Included here is one TCR beta chain sequence, with context. As yet, its antigen is unknown. The sample is drawn from a study of graft-versus-host responses after intestinal transplantation. This CDR3 has 18 amino acids. V trimming: 1 base; J trimming: 1 base; junction bases outside the gene matches: 8. Germline V gene sequence: CDR1 LGHNA, CDR2 YSLEER. The method was immunoSEQ multiplex PCR; TCRdb's version includes in-frame clones alone and lacks a portion of them. Of some 39,000 clones listed, about 95% were seen once; the top ten hold more than 0.2%. This clonotype originated in a human donor who was the organ donor for an intestinal transplant. The chain employs TRBV4-3 and TRBJ1-2; 11 positions agree with TRBD1. This material consisted of unstimulated CD8+ T cells sorted from spleen or lymph node cells, taken before transplant. The CDR3, as DNA: TGCGCCAGCAGCCAAGGAGTGGGACAGGGGGATATTAACTATGGCTACACCTTC. It translates to CASSQGVGQGDINYGYTF.